Each of the 17 T cell receptor beta chains below was sequenced from the same sample in a study of T cell responses to AZD1222 COVID-19 vaccine. Generated by immunoSEQ multiplex PCR, the TCRdb table keeps only in-frame clones and is missing some. Among 150,000 to 200,000 clones listed, about 90% were seen once. Here the sequenced sample was peripheral blood, taken on day 0 of MenACWY control vaccination. The receptors come from an adult in good health.

The rearrangement links TRBV5-1 to TRBJ2-7, with TRBD1 identical over 10 bases. CDR3 size: 14 residues. CDR1 SGHRS and CDR2 YFSETQ come from the germline V gene. The trim removed 7 bases at V and 1 base at J, leaving 5 bases unmatched. The CDR3 DNA reads as TGCGCCAGCGCGGGACAGGGGCCTTCCTACGAGCAGTACTTC. It codes for CASAGQGPSYEQYF. The variable domain in full, with the rest retrieved from reference TRBV5-1 and TRBJ2-7, is KAGVTQTPRYLIKTRGQQVTLSCSPISGHRSVSWYQQTPGQGLQFLFEYFSETQRNKGNFPGRFSGRQFSNSRSEMNVSTLELGDSALYLCASAGQGPSYEQYFGPGTRLTVT.

The CDR3, as DNA: TGTGCCAGCAGTGAACGAGACACTGAAGCTTTCTTT. Translation gives CASSERDTEAFF. This rearrangement joins TRBV2 to TRBJ1-1; no firm D call. Per germline, CDR1 SNHLY and CDR2 FYNNEI. V was pared by 2 bases and J by 3 bases, with 4 bases between. The CDR3 runs to 12 residues.

CDR3 region: CASSPGGVGETQYF. The DNA for the CDR3 is TGTGCCAGCAGCCCTGGGGGGGTCGGAGAGACCCAGTACTTC. The gene calls are TRBV9 and TRBJ2-5; TRBD2 matches at 7 bases. This CDR3 has 14 residues. With V trimmed by 4 bases and J by 4 bases, 7 bases remained unmatched. Germline V gene sequence: CDR1 SGDLS, CDR2 YYNGEE.

The chain is built from TRBV7-6 and TRBJ2-5; D is perhaps TRBD1 (5 bases). Germline V gene data show CDR1 as SGHVS and CDR2 as FNYEAQ. The V gene lost 1 base and the J gene lost 3 bases, with 12 bases spanning the gap. CDR3 length: 15 residues. This chain's CDR3 is CASSLDARVEETQYF. CDR3 nucleotides: TGTGCCAGCAGCTTAGACGCCAGGGTCGAAGAGACCCAGTACTTC.

V and J are TRBV14 and TRBJ2-7, with 7 nucleotides matching TRBD2. J lost 8 bases, V lost 0 bases, and 10 bases had no gene match. Germline V gene sequence: CDR1 SGHDN, CDR2 FVKESK. The CDR3 is 15 residues long. The DNA of the CDR3 is TGTGCCAGCAGCCAAGAATTGGCGGGAGAGTGGAAGCAGTACTTC. This encodes CASSQELAGEWKQYF. Full variable domain (remainder filled in from reference TRBV14 and TRBJ2-7): EAGVTQFPSHSVIEKGQTVTLRCDPISGHDNLYWYRRVMGKEIKFLLHFVKESKQDESGMPNNRFLAERTGGTYSTLKVQPAELEDSGVYFCASSQELAGEWKQYFGPGTRLTVT.

This sequence joins TRBV14 and TRBJ1-2; no firm D call. Germline loops: CDR1 SGHDN, CDR2 FVKESK. V was cut by 2 bases and J by 8 bases, with 15 bases left in between. This CDR3 has 14 amino acids. The CDR3 sequence is CASSQPDGVSGYTF. The CDR3 DNA follows: TGTGCCAGCAGCCAACCTGACGGCGTCTCCGGCTACACCTTC.

V gene TRBV5-1 combines with J gene TRBJ1-2; D gene unclear. This CDR3 is built from 13 residues. Trimming took off 5 bases at V and 4 bases at J, with 12 bases between the two ends. Germline-derived CDR1 and CDR2 are SGHRS and YFSETQ. The DNA for the CDR3 is TGCGCCAGCAGTTTTGACGAAGTCTATGGCTACACCTTC. Protein product: CASSFDEVYGYTF.

This chain uses TRBV20-1 with TRBJ2-1, with D possibly being TRBD2 (6 bases). Trimming took off 6 bases at V and 12 bases at J, with 15 bases between the two ends. This CDR3 region has 11 residues. Looked up from germline, CDR1 is DFQATT and CDR2 is SNEGSKA (reference sequence). The CDR3 nucleotides read TGCAGTGCCGGGCCCACCGGGGGGCAGTTCTTC. Translating it yields CSAGPTGGQFF.

The V gene is TRBV2, the J gene TRBJ2-7; D is ambiguous. Germline CDR1 and CDR2: SNHLY and FYNNEI. The CDR3 has 12 residues. The ends were cut back, 6 bases at V and 2 bases at J, with 8 bases in the middle. The CDR3 protein is CASRVATYEQYF. The DNA for the CDR3 is TGTGCCAGCAGGGTCGCGACCTACGAGCAGTACTTC.

The chain combines TRBV6-2 or TRBV6-3 with TRBJ1-2; no clear D gene. CDR3 size: 12 residues. Trimming shortened V by 4 bases and J by 4 bases, and 7 bases separated the two germline ends. Germline-derived CDR1 and CDR2 are MNHEY and SVGEGT. The DNA of the CDR3 is TGTGCCAGCAGTTTGGGGAGCTATGGCTACACCTTC. Translating it yields CASSLGSYGYTF.

This clone turned up a few times. This sequence joins TRBV2 and TRBJ2-7, with D tentatively TRBD1 or TRBD2 (5 bases each). Trimming removed 7 bases at V and 1 base at J, with 14 bases between. The CDR3 totals 14 residues. Germline V gene sequence: CDR1 SNHLY, CDR2 FYNNEI. CDR3 sequence reads: CASNPGRISYEQYF. Here the CDR3 DNA reads TGTGCCAGCAACCCGGGACGGATTTCCTACGAGCAGTACTTC.

The chain carries TRBV18 and TRBJ2-1; D might be TRBD2 (6 bases). The CDR3 has 15 amino acids. Trimming removed 2 bases from V and 3 bases from J, with 11 bases in between. Germline loops: CDR1 KGHSH, CDR2 LQKENI. CDR3 residues: CASSPVASVYNEQFF. CDR3 DNA sequence: TGTGCCAGCTCACCAGTGGCTAGCGTCTACAATGAGCAGTTCTTC.

V is TRBV18 and J is TRBJ2-7; 8 bases fit TRBD2. After removal of 4 bases from V and 3 bases from J, the junction contained 8 bases not matched to a gene. Germline CDR1 and CDR2: KGHSH and LQKENI. The length of the CDR3 is 15 residues. CDR3 sequence reads: CASSRPLAGGYEQYF. CDR3 nucleotide sequence: TGTGCCAGCTCACGCCCCCTCGCGGGGGGCTACGAGCAGTACTTC. The entire variable domain, with the rest obtained from reference TRBV18 and TRBJ2-7, is as follows: NAGVMQNPRHLVRRRGQEARLRCSPMKGHSHVYWYRQLPEEGLKFMVYLQKENIIDESGMPKERFSAEFPKEGPSILRIQQVVRGDSAAYFCASSRPLAGGYEQYFGPGTRLTVT.

The chain employs TRBV12-5 and TRBJ2-2, with a tentative D call TRBD1 (5 bases). Germline V CDR1 and CDR2: LGHNT, FRNRAP. The V gene lost 0 bases and the J gene lost 13 bases, with 18 bases spanning the gap. The CDR3 loop spans 15 amino acids. In DNA form, the CDR3 reads TGTGCTAGTGGTTTGGTGTTGGGGAAGGGGTTAGGGCTGTTTTTT. Translating gives CASGLVLGKGLGLFF.

The chain couples TRBV4-3 to TRBJ1-5; D remains ambiguous. Trimming pared 0 bases from V and 6 bases from J, leaving 6 bases between. This CDR3 contains 13 residues. The V gene's germline CDR1 is LGHNA and CDR2 YSLEER. The CDR3: CASSQDRGQPQHF. In DNA, the CDR3 is TGCGCCAGCAGCCAAGATCGAGGTCAGCCCCAGCATTTT.

The rearrangement joins TRBV4-3 to TRBJ1-5; weak D call: TRBD1 (6 bases). Trimming stripped 1 base from V and 6 bases from J, with 13 bases between. The germline gives CDR1 LGHNA, CDR2 YSLEER. The CDR3 extends over 15 amino acids. The CDR3 DNA follows: TGCGCCAGCAGCCAAGTTAGGGGGGGCGGTCAGCCCCAGCATTTT. Its protein is CASSQVRGGGQPQHF.

The rearrangement joins TRBV30 to TRBJ2-1; D may be TRBD2 (5 bases). CDR1 and CDR2 (germline): GTSNPN, SVGIG (reference sequence). This CDR3 comprises 13 residues. V shed 0 bases and J shed 4 bases, with 7 bases lying between them. The DNA of the CDR3 is TGTGCCTGGAGTGTACGAGGGTACAATGAGCAGTTCTTC. Amino acids: CAWSVRGYNEQFF. The full variable domain, with the rest looked up from reference TRBV30 and TRBJ2-1, is SQTIHQWPATLVQPVGSPLSLECTVEGTSNPNLYWYRQAAGRGLQLLFYSVGIGQISSEVPQNLSASRPQDRQFILSSKKLLLSDSGFYLCAWSVRGYNEQFFGPGTRLTVL.